This TCR beta chain was found in a study of cytomegalovirus exposure and HLA in healthy donors. Overall study results and limits: Reportedly, diagnosis of cytomegalovirus status by the classifier showed high specificity and sensitivity. No immune exposure information besides CMV serostatus was available.

PCR was performed using 60 Vbeta and 13 Jbeta primers. The table came from immunoSEQ multiplex PCR; TCRdb's copy has only in-frame clones and leaves some out. The sample lists 90,000 to 100,000 clones, under 80% occurring once. This clone was seen just once. Its antigen is unidentified. Germline V gene sequence: CDR1 LNHNV, CDR2 YYDKDF (reference sequence). Trimming at V came to 2 bases and at J to 6 bases, leaving 16 bases not matched to a gene. This CDR3 region has 20 residues. The sequence derives from a man in his forties in good health and CMV-seronegative. The chain couples TRBV15 to TRBJ2-1, with TRBD2 identical over 13 bases. Specimen: PBMCs. The CDR3 spells CATSRKGLAGSMNFVNEQFF. The CDR3, as DNA: TGTGCCACCAGCAGAAAGGGACTAGCGGGATCTATGAACTTTGTCAATGAGCAGTTCTTC.